Following are 9 T cell receptor beta chains from one sample sequenced in a study of shared clonotypes between healthy human individuals (dated by TCRdb to about 2020). Library method: the immunoSEQ multiplex PCR assay. TCRdb provides this immuneACCESS table in a form limited to in-frame rearrangements. Some clones are lacking; in checked studies, under half of them reflect an unresolved V gene, and why the rest are absent is not known. A total of some 2,400,000 clones appear in this sample, nearly 97% of them only once. The ten largest clones add up to approximately 0.13% of the sample. The specimen was naive CD4+ T cells sorted from blood. The cell subset or site label of this sample denotes: CD45RA+ positively selected. These TCRs come from a man between 18 and 29 years old in good health.

The chain links TRBV4-1 to TRBJ2-5; a possible D gene is TRBD2 (5 bases). CDR1 is MGHRA, CDR2 YSYEKL, per germline. The V end was cut by 2 bases, the J end by 5 bases, with 12 bases between. The CDR3 totals 14 residues. In DNA form, the CDR3 reads TGCGCCAGCAGCCAACCAACTAGTGGGGAGACCCAGTACTTC. Translating gives CASSQPTSGETQYF.

V gene TRBV9 combines with J gene TRBJ2-7, with D hard to call. Germline assignment: CDR1 SGDLS and CDR2 YYNGEE. With 0 bases removed from V and 0 bases from J, the gap between germline ends came to 7 bases. The CDR3 covers 14 residues. The CDR3 DNA reads TGTGCCAGCAGCGTAGCTCTAAACTCCTACGAGCAGTACTTC. This translates into CASSVALNSYEQYF.

This clone was detected a few times. This rearrangement joins TRBV19 to TRBJ1-1; maybe TRBD1 (6 bases). Germline V gene lookup returns CDR1 LNHDA and CDR2 SQIVND (reference sequence). V lost 4 bases to trimming and J lost 5 bases, with 17 bases between them. This CDR3 contains 15 residues. The CDR3 loop reads CASSTPTGLGTEAFF. CDR3 in DNA: TGTGCCAGTAGTACCCCCACAGGGTTGGGTACTGAAGCTTTCTTT.

As concerns this clone: The sample holds other DNA sequences that translate to the same CDR3. The chain links TRBV14 to TRBJ2-5, with D uncertain. The CDR3 is made up of 13 amino acids. Germline V gene sequence: CDR1 SGHDN, CDR2 FVKESK. Trimming took 0 bases from V and 5 from J, leaving 7 bases between them. The CDR3 region is CASSQDLRETQYF. The CDR3 coding sequence is TGTGCCAGCAGCCAAGATTTACGGGAGACCCAGTACTTC.

The CDR3 region is CASSQTGTRSRETQYF. The CDR3 nucleotides are TGTGCCAGCAGCCAAACCGGGACCAGATCTAGAGAGACCCAGTACTTC. The rearrangement joins TRBV27 to TRBJ2-5; either TRBD1 or TRBD2 may supply D (5 bases each). Per germline, CDR1 MNHEY and CDR2 SMNVEV (reference sequence). The CDR3 spans 16 residues. Trimming pared 6 bases from V and 4 bases from J, leaving 21 bases between.

DNA for the CDR3: TGTGCCAGCAGTGAAAGGGGCGGGAGGAGCTCCTACGAGCAGTACTTC. It codes for CASSERGGRSSYEQYF. The rearrangement links TRBV6-1 to TRBJ2-7; 8 bases align to TRBD2. Trimming took 2 bases from V and 0 from J; bases not matched to a gene: 6. Germline CDR1 is MNHNS and CDR2 is SASEGT. CDR3 size: 16 residues.

The J gene is TRBJ2-5, the V gene TRBV30, with TRBD2 as a possible D gene (5 bases). V lost 3 bases and J lost 7, with 18 bases in between. Germline assignment: CDR1 GTSNPN and CDR2 SVGIG (reference sequence). The CDR3 is made up of 14 amino acids. CDR3 residues: CAWSPHGGPRTQYF. The CDR3 region has the DNA TGTGCCTGGAGCCCTCACGGAGGCCCCAGGACCCAGTACTTC.

As regards this clone: Within the sample, other DNA sequences also encode this same CDR3. J is TRBJ2-7 and V is TRBV18; 9 nucleotides align to TRBD1. The germline CDR1 and CDR2 sequences are KGHSH and LQKENI. The junction had 5 bases not matched to a gene; V was cut back by 5 bases and J by 3 bases. The CDR3 extends over 14 amino acids. CDR3 in DNA: TGTGCCAGCTCAAGAGGACAGGGGCTCTACGAGCAGTACTTC. It is translated as CASSRGQGLYEQYF. Full variable domain (missing parts from reference TRBV18 and TRBJ2-7): NAGVMQNPRHLVRRRGQEARLRCSPMKGHSHVYWYRQLPEEGLKFMVYLQKENIIDESGMPKERFSAEFPKEGPSILRIQQVVRGDSAAYFCASSRGQGLYEQYFGPGTRLTVT.

The V and J genes are TRBV7-2 and TRBJ1-3, with D unclear. The germline V and J ends were trimmed by 1 base and 0 bases, with 10 bases remaining between them. Germline CDR1 reads SGHTA; CDR2 reads FQGNSA. This CDR3 contains 16 residues. The CDR3 here is CASSLEFDNSGNTIYF. CDR3 DNA: TGTGCCAGCAGCTTAGAATTCGACAACTCTGGAAACACCATATATTTT.